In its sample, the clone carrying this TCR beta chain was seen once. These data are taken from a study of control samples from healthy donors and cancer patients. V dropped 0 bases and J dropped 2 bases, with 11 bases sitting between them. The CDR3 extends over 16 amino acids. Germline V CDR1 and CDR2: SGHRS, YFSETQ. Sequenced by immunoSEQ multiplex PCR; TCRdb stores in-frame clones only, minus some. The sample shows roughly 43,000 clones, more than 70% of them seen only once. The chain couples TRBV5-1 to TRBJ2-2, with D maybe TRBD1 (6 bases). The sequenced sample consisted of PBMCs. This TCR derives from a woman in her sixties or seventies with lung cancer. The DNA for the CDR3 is TGCGCCAGCAGCTTGGGTTCGGACAGTAACACCGGGGAGCTGTTTTTT. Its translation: CASSLGSDSNTGELFF.